Shown below are 29 T cell receptor beta chains from a single sample sequenced in a study of control samples from healthy donors and cancer patients. Sequenced by immunoSEQ multiplex PCR; TCRdb stores in-frame clones only, minus some. The sample has 170,000 or so clones, around 93% seen once. Sequenced input: blood. All receptors derive from a man younger than 35 in good health.

CDR3 nucleotide sequence: TGCGCCAGCAGCGCGGACAGGGGAGGATATGGCTACACCTTC. Its protein is CASSADRGGYGYTF. The chain combines TRBV5-1 with TRBJ1-2; 9 bases match TRBD1. The trim removed 4 bases at V and 5 bases at J, leaving 6 bases unmatched. The CDR3 loop spans 14 amino acids. Germline CDR1 and CDR2: SGHRS and YFSETQ.

This clone has more than one count but fewer than ten. The chain recombines TRBV7-9 with TRBJ1-5; no clear D gene. CDR1 SEHNR and CDR2 FQNEAQ come from the germline V gene (reference sequence). Trimming took 5 bases from V and 3 from J, leaving 5 bases between them. The CDR3 loop spans 12 amino acids. The CDR3 here is CASSRDNQPQHF. The CDR3 bases are TGTGCCAGCAGCAGAGACAATCAGCCCCAGCATTTT.

CDR3 nucleotides: TGTGCCAGCAGTTACTCGACAGGTCCCGGCTACGAGCAGTACTTC. This sequence encodes CASSYSTGPGYEQYF. V usage is TRBV6-6 and J usage is TRBJ2-7; D might be TRBD1 (6 bases). Germline V gene sequence: CDR1 MNHNY, CDR2 SVGAGI (reference sequence). The CDR3 is 15 amino acids. The V end lost 0 bases, the J end lost 3 bases, and 12 bases lay between the germline ends.

The chain combines TRBV2 with TRBJ2-1, with D unresolved. V was cut by 9 bases and J by 2 bases, with 8 bases left in between. Per the germline V gene, CDR1 is SNHLY and CDR2 is FYNNEI. This CDR3 spans 12 amino acids. CDR3 DNA: TGTGCCAGTACCCGGGCCTACAATGAGCAGTTCTTC. Translated: CASTRAYNEQFF.

The CDR3: CASSARGAEPQHF. CDR3 DNA sequence: TGTGCCAGCAGTGCCAGGGGTGCGGAACCCCAGCATTTT. The J gene is TRBJ1-5, the V gene TRBV25-1; TRBD1 might be the D (6 bases). The CDR3 consists of 13 residues. The germline V and J ends were trimmed by 4 bases and 10 bases, with 14 bases remaining between them. Germline V lookup: CDR1 MGHDK, CDR2 SYGVNS.

The rearrangement uses TRBV5-1 and TRBJ2-3; D perhaps matches TRBD1 (5 bases). V was cut by 5 bases and J by 4 bases, with 11 bases left in between. This CDR3 comprises 13 residues. CDR1 SGHRS and CDR2 YFSETQ come from the germline V gene. The CDR3 spells CASRPQGPDTQYF. The CDR3 nucleotides are TGCGCCAGCAGACCCCAGGGTCCAGATACGCAGTATTTT. The full variable domain, completed using reference TRBV5-1 and TRBJ2-3, is KAGVTQTPRYLIKTRGQQVTLSCSPISGHRSVSWYQQTPGQGLQFLFEYFSETQRNKGNFPGRFSGRQFSNSRSEMNVSTLELGDSALYLCASRPQGPDTQYFGPGTRLTVL.

V is TRBV7-9 and J is TRBJ2-5; 9 bases fit TRBD1. The CDR3 sequence is 15 residues long. Germline CDR1 SEHNR, CDR2 FQNEAQ (reference sequence). Unmatched junction bases numbered 8, after V lost 5 bases and J lost 4 bases. CDR3 DNA sequence: TGTGCCAGCAGCCCGGGACAGGGAGGTCGAGAGACCCAGTACTTC. Protein sequence: CASSPGQGGRETQYF.

The rearrangement joins TRBV20-1 to TRBJ1-2; D unclear. V lost 2 bases and J lost 2, with 3 bases in between. The CDR3 runs to 11 residues. The germline V gene has CDR1 DFQATT and CDR2 SNEGSKA (reference sequence). The CDR3 is CSARQNYGYTF. The CDR3 DNA is TGCAGTGCTAGACAGAACTATGGCTACACCTTC.

The V gene is TRBV19, the J gene TRBJ1-3; possibly TRBD1 for D (6 bases). V dropped 6 bases and J dropped 9 bases, with 9 bases sitting between them. The length of the CDR3 is 11 residues. Germline V lookup: CDR1 LNHDA, CDR2 SQIVND (reference sequence). The CDR3 loop reads CASRGGPTIYF. CDR3 DNA sequence: TGTGCCAGTAGGGGGGGGCCCACCATATATTTT.

The chain recombines TRBV6-2 or TRBV6-3 with TRBJ2-7; 15 bases are a match to TRBD2. Looked up from germline, CDR1 is MNHEY and CDR2 is SVGEGT. Losses at the gene ends were 4 bases for V and 4 bases for J; bases not matched to a gene: 5. The CDR3 extends over 16 amino acids. The CDR3 DNA is TGTGCCAGCAGTTCATGGACTAGCGGGGGGGCATACGAGCAGTACTTC. Translating it yields CASSSWTSGGAYEQYF.

CDR3 bases: TGTGCCAGCAACCTACTATGGGGAGAGGGTTCACCCCTCCACTTT. Its translation: CASNLLWGEGSPLHF. The J gene is TRBJ1-6, the V gene TRBV5-5; D unresolved. Trimming pared 6 bases from V and 9 bases from J, leaving 19 bases between. Germline assignment: CDR1 SGHKS and CDR2 YYEKEE (reference sequence). CDR3 length equals 15 residues.

V and J are TRBV6-2 or TRBV6-3 and TRBJ2-2; D is uncertain. The CDR3 spans 15 residues. Germline V gene lookup returns CDR1 MNHEY and CDR2 SVGEGT. Between the trimmed V and J ends, which lost 3 bases and 1 base, there was a span of 9 bases. The DNA of the CDR3 is TGTGCCAGCAGTTATAGTCGGAGGAACACCGGGGAGCTGTTTTTT. Translating gives CASSYSRRNTGELFF.

As DNA, the CDR3 is TGTGCCACCAGTCAAGGGGGCGCGGATACGCAGTATTTT. It yields the protein CATSQGGADTQYF. V is TRBV24-1 and J is TRBJ2-3, with 7 bases identical to TRBD1. V was pared by 6 bases and J by 6 bases, with 5 bases of the junction left unmatched. The germline CDR1 and CDR2 sequences are KGHDR and SFDVKD. The CDR3 is made up of 13 amino acids.

This chain connects TRBV10-3 to TRBJ2-1; 10 nucleotides agree with TRBD1. Germline V gene lookup returns CDR1 ENHRY and CDR2 SYGVKD. The V and J ends lost 5 bases and 7 bases, in that order; junction bases with no gene match: 5. CDR3 length: 14 residues. The CDR3 loop reads CAISPGQGYNEQFF. The DNA for the CDR3 is TGTGCCATCAGTCCGGGACAGGGGTATAATGAGCAGTTCTTC.

The chain couples TRBV24-1 to TRBJ1-1; perhaps TRBD1 as D (5 bases). V gave up 6 bases and J gave up 0 bases, with 7 bases separating them. The CDR3 consists of 13 residues. Germline CDR1 is KGHDR and CDR2 is SFDVKD. CDR3 DNA sequence: TGTGCCACCAGTCTGGGGGTGAACACTGAAGCTTTCTTT. The encoded protein is CATSLGVNTEAFF.

The chain employs TRBV19 and TRBJ2-6; D uncertain. V gave up 6 bases and J gave up 4 bases, with 13 bases separating them. The CDR3 loop spans 15 amino acids. CDR1 and CDR2 from the germline V gene are LNHDA and SQIVND (reference sequence). The CDR3 is CASRGNNYGANVLTF. For the CDR3, the DNA is TGTGCCAGTAGGGGTAATAACTACGGGGCCAACGTCCTGACTTTC.

This chain uses TRBV2 with TRBJ1-2, with D tentatively TRBD1 (6 bases). The CDR3 runs to 12 residues. CDR1 and CDR2 from the germline V gene are SNHLY and FYNNEI. V lost 3 bases to trimming and J lost 11 bases, with 13 bases between them. CDR3 DNA: TGTGCCAGCAGTGAGGGCTCTCAGGGGTACACCTTC. Its translation: CASSEGSQGYTF.

V and J are TRBV2 and TRBJ2-2; 10 nucleotides line up with TRBD2. CDR3 length: 16 amino acids. CDR1 is SNHLY, CDR2 FYNNEI, per germline. After removal of 6 bases from V and 9 bases from J, the junction contained 13 bases not matched to a gene. The CDR3 coding sequence is TGTGCCAGCAGGGCTCCTTCCGGGACTAGCGATTGGGAGCTGTTTTTT. Translation gives CASRAPSGTSDWELFF.

The gene calls are TRBV5-1 and TRBJ2-1, with 7 bases identical to TRBD2. V lost 4 bases to trimming and J lost 3 bases; unmatched junction nucleotides: 10. This CDR3 region has 16 residues. Looked up from germline, CDR1 is SGHRS and CDR2 is YFSETQ. This chain's CDR3 is CASSPSGAGLYNEQFF. The DNA for the CDR3 is TGCGCCAGCAGCCCGAGCGGGGCGGGTCTCTACAATGAGCAGTTCTTC. Complete variable domain (other parts from reference TRBV5-1 and TRBJ2-1): KAGVTQTPRYLIKTRGQQVTLSCSPISGHRSVSWYQQTPGQGLQFLFEYFSETQRNKGNFPGRFSGRQFSNSRSEMNVSTLELGDSALYLCASSPSGAGLYNEQFFGPGTRLTVL.

The genes are TRBV27 and TRBJ2-7, with 7 bases fitting TRBD2. CDR1 is MNHEY and CDR2 is SMNVEV in the germline V gene (reference sequence). The CDR3 loop spans 15 amino acids. With V trimmed by 3 bases and J by 3 bases, 8 bases remained unmatched. CDR3 sequence (DNA): TGTGCCAGCAGTTTTAGATTCGGCGGGGGCTACGAGCAGTACTTC. Translated, it gives CASSFRFGGGYEQYF.

The V and J genes are TRBV28 and TRBJ1-6, with TRBD1 matching over 7 bases. This CDR3 has 15 residues. With 11 bases clipped from V and 0 bases from J, the junction kept 7 bases outside the gene matches. CDR1 and CDR2 (germline): MDHEN, SYDVKM. CDR3 DNA: TGTGCCGCAGACAGGGAGCCCTCCTATAATTCACCCCTCCACTTT. Protein product: CAADREPSYNSPLHF. The full variable domain, completed using reference TRBV28 and TRBJ1-6, is DVKVTQSSRYLVKRTGEKVFLECVQDMDHENMFWYRQDPGLGLRLIYFSYDVKMKEKGDIPEGYSVSREKKERFSLILESASTNQTSMYLCAADREPSYNSPLHFGNGTRLTVT.

The sample holds one count of this clone. The rearrangement uses TRBV10-3 and TRBJ1-2; 8 bases align to TRBD1. The J segment lost 3 bases and the V segment lost 5 bases, leaving 5 bases of the junction unmatched. Germline V gene data show CDR1 as ENHRY and CDR2 as SYGVKD. CDR3 size: 14 residues. CDR3 nucleotides: TGTGCCATCAGTAGAGGGACAGGTTACTATGGCTACACCTTC. Its translation is CAISRGTGYYGYTF.

V gene TRBV6-5 combines with J gene TRBJ1-1, with TRBD1 identical over 8 bases. With 2 bases clipped from V and 4 bases from J, the junction kept 6 bases outside the gene matches. The CDR3 is made up of 15 amino acids. The germline CDR1 and CDR2 sequences are MNHEY and SVGAGI. The chain's CDR3 is CASSYGQGAGTEAFF. The CDR3, as DNA: TGTGCCAGCAGTTACGGCCAGGGGGCAGGCACTGAAGCTTTCTTT.

This sequence joins TRBV7-6 and TRBJ2-5, with 10 positions matching TRBD2. Per the germline V gene, CDR1 is SGHVS and CDR2 is FNYEAQ. This CDR3 contains 16 residues. Germline trimming cut 1 base from V and 5 bases from J; bases unmatched to any gene: 7. The CDR3 nucleotides read TGTGCCAGCAGCTTAGGGCGGCTAGCGGGGGTTGAGACCCAGTACTTC. Protein sequence: CASSLGRLAGVETQYF.

The rearrangement uses TRBV2 and TRBJ2-3; TRBD2 aligns across 8 bases. The CDR3 consists of 16 residues. The V and J ends lost 6 bases and 3 bases, in that order; junction bases with no gene match: 11. Per germline, CDR1 SNHLY and CDR2 FYNNEI. This CDR3 is CASSLRTGTSTDTQYF. In nucleotides, the CDR3 is TGTGCCAGCAGCCTTCGTACCGGGACTAGTACAGATACGCAGTATTTT.

This rearrangement joins TRBV6-5 to TRBJ2-5; TRBD2 agrees at 12 bases. Trimming cost V 8 bases and J 7 bases; bases outside gene matches: 8. CDR1 is MNHEY, CDR2 SVGAGI, per germline. The CDR3 spans 14 residues. In DNA, the CDR3 is TGTGCCAGCGAGGGGACTAGCGGGCGGGGGACCCAGTACTTC. Protein sequence: CASEGTSGRGTQYF.

The chain recombines TRBV5-1 with TRBJ1-5; D remains unclear. The V end was cut by 5 bases, the J end by 4 bases, with 10 bases between. The germline V gene has CDR1 SGHRS and CDR2 YFSETQ. The CDR3 loop spans 13 amino acids. The DNA of the CDR3 is TGCGCCAGCAGTCTGGGAGTGAATCAGCCCCAGCATTTT. This codes for CASSLGVNQPQHF.

This chain uses TRBV4-1 with TRBJ2-2; no reliable D call. The V and J ends lost 0 bases and 7 bases respectively, with 18 bases between them. The germline V gene has CDR1 MGHRA and CDR2 YSYEKL. CDR3 length equals 17 residues. The CDR3 sequence: CASSQERSVIWDGELFF. The CDR3 DNA follows: TGCGCCAGCAGCCAAGAGAGGAGTGTTATATGGGACGGGGAGCTGTTTTTT.

The chain employs TRBV5-4 and TRBJ2-3; D gene uncertain. CDR1 is SGHNT, CDR2 YYREEE, per germline (reference sequence). The CDR3 spans 14 residues. Trimming pared 1 base from V and 5 bases from J, leaving 11 bases between. The CDR3 here is CASSLFRVGDTQYF. The CDR3 bases are TGTGCCAGCAGCTTGTTTAGGGTAGGAGATACGCAGTATTTT.